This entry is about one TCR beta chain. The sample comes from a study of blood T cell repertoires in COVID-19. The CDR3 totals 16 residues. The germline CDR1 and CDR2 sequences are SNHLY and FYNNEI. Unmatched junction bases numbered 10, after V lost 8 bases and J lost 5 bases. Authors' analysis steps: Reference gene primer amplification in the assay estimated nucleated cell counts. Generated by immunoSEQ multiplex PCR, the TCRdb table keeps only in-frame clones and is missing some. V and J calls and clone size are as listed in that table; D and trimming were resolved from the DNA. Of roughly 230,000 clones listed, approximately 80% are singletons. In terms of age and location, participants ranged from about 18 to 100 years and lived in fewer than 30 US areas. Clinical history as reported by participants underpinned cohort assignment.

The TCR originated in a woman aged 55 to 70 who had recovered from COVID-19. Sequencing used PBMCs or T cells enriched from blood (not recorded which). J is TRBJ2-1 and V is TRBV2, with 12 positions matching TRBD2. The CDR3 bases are TGTGCCAGCGAGACTAGCGGGAGAATCCACGACAATGAGCAGTTCTTC. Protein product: CASETSGRIHDNEQFF.